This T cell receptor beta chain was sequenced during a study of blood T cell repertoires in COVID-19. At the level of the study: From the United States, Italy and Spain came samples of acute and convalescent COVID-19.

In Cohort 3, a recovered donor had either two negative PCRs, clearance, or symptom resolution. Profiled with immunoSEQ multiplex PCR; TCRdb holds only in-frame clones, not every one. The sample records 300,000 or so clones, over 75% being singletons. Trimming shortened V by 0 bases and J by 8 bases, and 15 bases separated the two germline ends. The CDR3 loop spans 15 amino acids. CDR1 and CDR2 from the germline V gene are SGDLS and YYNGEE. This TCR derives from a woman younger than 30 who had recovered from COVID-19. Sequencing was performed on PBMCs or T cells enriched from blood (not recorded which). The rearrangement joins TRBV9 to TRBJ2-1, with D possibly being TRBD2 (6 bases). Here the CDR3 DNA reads TGTGCCAGCAGCGTAGGGGGCGGGACGGTCGATGAGCAGTTCTTC. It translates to CASSVGGGTVDEQFF. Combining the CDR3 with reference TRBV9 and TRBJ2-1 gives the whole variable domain DSGVTQTPKHLITATGQRVTLRCSPRSGDLSVYWYQQSLDQGLQFLIQYYNGEERAKGNILERFSAQQFPDLHSELNLSSLELGDSALYFCASSVGGGTVDEQFFGPGTRLTVL.